The text below deals with one TCR beta chain. The data stem from a study of CDR3 diversity in severe acne. From the PCR reads, TCRdb called clonotypes with MiXCR, one entry per CDR3 protein. The data contain about 97,000 distinct CDR3 sequences, roughly half of them singletons. Germline CDR1 DFQATT, CDR2 SNEGSKA (reference sequence). The CDR3 has 11 residues. V dropped 5 bases and J dropped 6 bases, with 9 bases sitting between them. V and J are TRBV20-1 and TRBJ2-3; the D gene is possibly TRBD1 (5 bases). The sequencing input was blood. The source is a male donor with acne. CDR3 amino acids: CSAGSGDTQYF. As DNA, the CDR3 is TGCAGTGCTGGCTCAGGGGATACGCAGTATTTT.